The T cell receptor beta chain described here comes from a study of cytomegalovirus exposure and HLA in healthy donors. General study results and limits: An analysis that came later showed most CMV-associated TCR beta chains appearing HLA-restricted.

It was with 60 Vbeta and 13 Jbeta primers that the PCR ran. TCRdb's table, derived via immunoSEQ multiplex PCR, lists solely in-frame clones and lacks some. This table holds 180,000 or so clones, 75% found once. This CDR3 has 15 amino acids. Looked up from germline, CDR1 is SNHLY and CDR2 is FYNNEI. V shed 2 bases and J 4 bases; nucleotides not matched to a gene: 5. About this clone itself: No antigen is known for it.

The TCR originated in a woman between 40 and 55 years old in good health and CMV-seropositive. The sequencing input was PBMCs. The rearrangement links TRBV2 to TRBJ2-5, with 9 bases that match TRBD2. DNA of the CDR3: TGTGCCAGCAGTGAATCTGCGGGAGGGCCAGAGACCCAGTACTTC. This encodes CASSESAGGPETQYF.